This T cell receptor (beta chain) stems from a study of control samples from healthy donors and cancer patients. The assay was immunoSEQ multiplex PCR, and TCRdb's table has in-frame clones only and misses some. The sample has approximately 110,000 clones, 83% seen once. The junction had 11 bases not matched to a gene; V was cut back by 7 bases and J by 6 bases. Germline V gene sequence: CDR1 MDHEN, CDR2 SYDVKM. CDR3 length: 14 residues. The clonotype comes from a woman between 45 and 65 years old in good health. The rearrangement links TRBV28 to TRBJ2-7, with 8 positions matching TRBD1. Sequenced input: blood. The CDR3 DNA sequence: TGTGCCAGCACCACGGACAGGGTCCCCTTCGAGCAGTACTTC. Amino acid sequence: CASTTDRVPFEQYF.